Listed here are 14 T cell receptor beta chains from one sample, sequenced in a study of technical replicates of blood from several donors. The assay was immunoSEQ multiplex PCR, and TCRdb's table has in-frame clones only and misses some. Here the sample spans 80,000 or so clones, 90% to 95% being singletons. Sequencing was carried out using T cells isolated from PBMCs. Receptors were obtained from a human donor in good health.

V and J are TRBV11-2 and TRBJ2-7; 8 bases align to TRBD1. J lost 3 bases, V lost 5 bases, and 6 bases had no gene match. There are 14 residues in the CDR3. Germline CDR1 and CDR2: SGHAT and FQNNGV. The CDR3: CASSPPGGYYEQYF. Here the CDR3 DNA reads TGTGCCAGCAGCCCCCCAGGGGGCTACTACGAGCAGTACTTC.

The V gene is TRBV5-4, the J gene TRBJ2-2; no firm D call. From germline, CDR1 is SGHNT and CDR2 YYREEE (reference sequence). Trimming shortened V by 0 bases and J by 2 bases, and 5 bases separated the two germline ends. The CDR3 runs 14 residues. This CDR3 reads CASSLGINTGELFF. The CDR3, as DNA: TGTGCCAGCAGCTTGGGTATTAACACCGGGGAGCTGTTTTTT.

The chain employs TRBV7-6 and TRBJ2-2; no reliable D call. Trimming took 1 base from V and 0 from J, leaving 12 bases between them. This CDR3 is 17 amino acids long. Germline CDR1 SGHVS, CDR2 FNYEAQ. CDR3 nucleotide sequence: TGTGCCAGCAGCTTAGAGCGTCCTTTAGCGAACACCGGGGAGCTGTTTTTT. Translating it yields CASSLERPLANTGELFF.

CDR3 loop: CASLGQGYEQYF. The DNA for the CDR3 is TGTGCCAGTCTCGGACAGGGCTACGAGCAGTACTTC. The rearrangement uses TRBV19 and TRBJ2-7, with 8 bases that match TRBD1. V shed 8 bases, J shed 3 bases, and the junction held 3 bases outside the gene matches. The CDR3 spans 12 residues. Germline loops: CDR1 LNHDA, CDR2 SQIVND (reference sequence).

The chain uses TRBV15 and TRBJ2-1, with 15 nucleotides matching TRBD2. From germline, CDR1 is LNHNV and CDR2 YYDKDF (reference sequence). The CDR3 covers 15 residues. J lost 14 bases, V lost 6 bases, and 11 bases had no gene match. DNA of the CDR3: TGTGCCACCAGTGAAGGACTAGCGGGAGGGATAGGCAAGTTCTTC. It specifies CATSEGLAGGIGKFF.

The chain employs TRBV6-1 and TRBJ1-2, with D hard to call. Trimming removed 7 bases from V and 4 bases from J, with 16 bases in between. Looked up from germline, CDR1 is MNHNS and CDR2 is SASEGT. This CDR3 has 14 amino acids. Here the CDR3 reads CASIGSAPSYGYTF. CDR3 in DNA: TGTGCCAGCATCGGTAGCGCCCCCTCCTATGGCTACACCTTC.

The rearrangement joins TRBV6-1 to TRBJ2-1; 9 nucleotides line up with TRBD2. The CDR3 is 15 amino acids. With 0 bases clipped from V and 10 bases from J, the junction kept 7 bases outside the gene matches. Germline CDR1 MNHNS, CDR2 SASEGT. The CDR3 loop is CASSEARAGGKEQFF. In DNA, the CDR3 is TGTGCCAGCAGTGAAGCGCGAGCGGGAGGTAAAGAGCAGTTCTTC.

This chain links TRBV5-1 with TRBJ1-4; D not resolved. The V and J ends lost 4 bases and 0 bases respectively, with 13 bases between them. This CDR3 has 16 amino acids. Looked up from germline, CDR1 is SGHRS and CDR2 is YFSETQ. CDR3 residues: CASSPGRRATNEKLFF. The CDR3 DNA is TGCGCCAGCAGCCCGGGTCGGAGGGCAACTAATGAAAAACTGTTTTTT.

The chain recombines TRBV7-9 with TRBJ1-3, with D perhaps matching TRBD1 (5 bases). Trimming pared 5 bases from V and 2 bases from J, leaving 13 bases between. CDR1 and CDR2 from the germline V gene are SEHNR and FQNEAQ (reference sequence). This CDR3 is built from 15 residues. The CDR3 is CASSLGGGAGNTIYF. DNA for the CDR3: TGTGCCAGCAGCCTCGGGGGGGGAGCTGGAAACACCATATATTTT.

V gene TRBV5-4 combines with J gene TRBJ2-5, with unresolved D. Deletions cut 1 base from V and 4 bases from J, with 5 bases between. This CDR3 has 12 amino acids. Germline CDR1 SGHNT, CDR2 YYREEE (reference sequence). CDR3 residues: CASSLLRETQYF. As DNA, the CDR3 is TGTGCCAGCAGCTTGCTTAGAGAGACCCAGTACTTC.

V usage is TRBV13 and J usage is TRBJ2-2; 7 bases match TRBD1. The CDR3 spans 14 residues. V dropped 8 bases and J dropped 5; count of bases not matched to a gene: 8. Germline values: CDR1 PRHDT, CDR2 FYEKMQ (reference sequence). DNA for the CDR3: TGTGCCAGCCGGGACAGTCTCGGGACCGGGGAGCTGTTTTTT. Amino acid sequence: CASRDSLGTGELFF.

The J gene is TRBJ2-3, the V gene TRBV4-1; a possible D gene is TRBD1 (5 bases). The CDR3 spans 14 residues. V dropped 5 bases and J dropped 0 bases, with 9 bases sitting between them. CDR1 is MGHRA, CDR2 YSYEKL, per germline. CDR3 region: CASSRGSSTDTQYF. The CDR3, as DNA: TGCGCCAGCAGCAGGGGCTCTAGCACAGATACGCAGTATTTT.

This clone was detected once. This chain connects TRBV5-1 to TRBJ1-3; D is ambiguous. Germline CDR1 reads SGHRS; CDR2 reads YFSETQ. This CDR3 spans 15 amino acids. Trimming removed 3 bases from V and 3 bases from J, with 13 bases in between. The CDR3 DNA follows: TGCGCCAGCAGCTCCGCGGCGGGGTATGGAAACACCATATATTTT. Amino acid sequence: CASSSAAGYGNTIYF.

The chain combines TRBV9 with TRBJ2-2; D might be TRBD2 (5 bases). Germline CDR1 is SGDLS and CDR2 is YYNGEE. V shed 1 base and J shed 1 base, with 5 bases lying between them. The CDR3 has 14 amino acids. The CDR3 coding sequence is TGTGCCAGCAGCGTAAGCGGGAACACCGGGGAGCTGTTTTTT. Protein product: CASSVSGNTGELFF.